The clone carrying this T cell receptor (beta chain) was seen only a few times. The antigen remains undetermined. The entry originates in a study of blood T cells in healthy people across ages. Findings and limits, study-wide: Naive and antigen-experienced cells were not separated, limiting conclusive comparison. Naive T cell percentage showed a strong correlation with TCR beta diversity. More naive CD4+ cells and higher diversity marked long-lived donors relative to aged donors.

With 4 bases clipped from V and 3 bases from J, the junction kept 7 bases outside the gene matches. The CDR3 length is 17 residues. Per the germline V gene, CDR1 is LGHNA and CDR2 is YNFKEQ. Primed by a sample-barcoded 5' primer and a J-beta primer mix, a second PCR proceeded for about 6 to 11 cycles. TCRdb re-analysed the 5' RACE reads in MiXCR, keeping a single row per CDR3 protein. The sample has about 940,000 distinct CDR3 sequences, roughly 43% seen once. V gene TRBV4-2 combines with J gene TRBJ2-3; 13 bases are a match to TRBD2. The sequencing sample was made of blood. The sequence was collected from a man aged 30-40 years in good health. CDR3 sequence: CASSRTSGGEVTDTQYF. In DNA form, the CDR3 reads TGTGCCAGCAGCCGGACTAGCGGGGGAGAGGTTACAGATACGCAGTATTTT.